A selection of T cell receptor beta chains follows, all from one sample in a study of human T cells and chemical hapten exposure. TCRdb redid the calling of the RACE reads with MiXCR, one entry per CDR3 protein. The sample includes about 42,000 distinct CDR3 sequences, approximately 9.5% of them seen just once. The specimen comprised whole blood, sampled in connection with sensitization to the hapten diphenylcyclopropenone (DPC). These receptors were obtained from a woman aged 25 to 39 with alopecia areata. Some clones in this sample may be carry-over from other donors' samples. Each CDR3 is given with its conserved first and last residue. The D gene is left open where the match is weak. Only some rows state a clone size, as once, few, many or a class for expanded clones.

TGTGCCAGCAGCTGGGGGAAAACCGGGACTAGGGGCTCCTACGAGCAGTACTTC	CASSWGKTGTRGSYEQYF	TRBV11-1	TRBD2	TRBJ2-7	few
TGTGCCAGCAGCTTGGGGGCAGCTGAAGCTTTCTTT	CASSLGAAEAFF	TRBV11-1	-	TRBJ1-1	-
TGTGCCAGCAGCTTGAAGCTAGCGGGGGGCGTAGAGACCCAGTACTTC	CASSLKLAGGVETQYF	TRBV5-4	TRBD2	TRBJ2-5	-
TGTGCCAGCAGTGGGGGACTAGCGGGGAGTTCCTACGAGCAGTACTTC	CASSGGLAGSSYEQYF	TRBV6-6	TRBD2	TRBJ2-7	medium-sized
TGTGCCAGCAGCCCTGGGGTACAGGGCTGGCATGAGCAGTTCTTC	CASSPGVQGWHEQFF	TRBV5-6	-	TRBJ2-1	-
TGTGCCAGCAAGGCGGGGGGCCCCTACAATGAGCAGTTCTTC	CASKAGGPYNEQFF	TRBV7-2	TRBD2	TRBJ2-1	many
TGCGCCAGCAGCCAAGCCAGGGGCGTAAATTCACCCCTCCACTTT	CASSQARGVNSPLHF	TRBV4-3	-	TRBJ1-6	many
TGTGCCAGCCGAGACAGCAATCAGCCCCAGCATTTT	CASRDSNQPQHF	TRBV6-2/TRBV6-3	-	TRBJ1-5	many
TGTGCCAGCGGAGTAAGGGGTAGCTCCTACAATGAGCAGTTCTTC	CASGVRGSSYNEQFF	TRBV28	-	TRBJ2-1	-
TGTGCCAGCAGCCCGCGGAGGGATTCTTCACCCCTCCACTTT	CASSPRRDSSPLHF	TRBV14	-	TRBJ1-6	-
TGTGCCAGCAGCCCCGGCGGGGGGCCCACAGATACGCAGTATTTT	CASSPGGGPTDTQYF	TRBV7-3	TRBD2	TRBJ2-3	few
TGTGCCAGTCTGGACAGGGCAGGCTATGGCTACACCTTC	CASLDRAGYGYTF	TRBV19	TRBD1	TRBJ1-2	many
TGTGCCAGCCATGGGCCGGGTTTGGGACACGAGCAGTACTTC	CASHGPGLGHEQYF	TRBV6-5	-	TRBJ2-7	-
TGTGCCAGCAGTTTAGTCGGGCCTACCTACGAGCAGTACTTC	CASSLVGPTYEQYF	TRBV28	-	TRBJ2-7	-
TGCGCCAGCAGCTTGACAGGGCAAGAGGTCTACGAGCAGTACTTC	CASSLTGQEVYEQYF	TRBV5-1	-	TRBJ2-7	many
TGTGCCAGCAGCGAGGGACAGCCGGGCAGGCAGTACTTC	CASSEGQPGRQYF	TRBV9	TRBD1	TRBJ2-7	few
TGTGCCAGTAGTCCGCAGAGACAGGGTTACGAGCAGTACTTC	CASSPQRQGYEQYF	TRBV19	TRBD1	TRBJ2-7	-
TGTGCCTGGGCCCGGAGCTCCTACAATGAGCAGTTCTTC	CAWARSSYNEQFF	TRBV30	-	TRBJ2-1	-
TGTGCCAGCAAACTTTCGATAGGGCCCAATGAAAAACTGTTTTTT	CASKLSIGPNEKLFF	TRBV7-8	-	TRBJ1-4	few
TGTGCCAGCCGAGACAGGGGGGGCGGGGAGCTGTTTTTT	CASRDRGGGELFF	TRBV7-8	TRBD1	TRBJ2-2	many
TGCGCCAGCAGCTTGGCACTAGCGGGGACCTCCTACGAGCAGTACTTC	CASSLALAGTSYEQYF	TRBV5-1	TRBD2	TRBJ2-7	-
TGTGCCAGCAGTTTCCAGTATGGCTACACCTTC	CASSFQYGYTF	TRBV28	-	TRBJ1-2	few
TGTGCCAGCAGTGAAGAGGGAGGGCAGATCTATAATTCACCCCTCCACTTT	CASSEEGGQIYNSPLHF	TRBV2	-	TRBJ1-6	many
TGCGCCAGCATTAAAGGACTAGCGGGGTCGGACGAGCAGTACTTC	CASIKGLAGSDEQYF	TRBV10-1	TRBD2	TRBJ2-7	many
TGTGCCAGCAGCTTAAGAAAGGGAGCTAGCGGGGGATACAATGAGCAGTTCTTC	CASSLRKGASGGYNEQFF	TRBV7-6	TRBD2	TRBJ2-1	-
TGTGCCAGCAGCTCCTACAGGGGGAACTATGGCTACACCTTC	CASSSYRGNYGYTF	TRBV9	TRBD1	TRBJ1-2	few
TGTGCCAGCAGCCTGCCCGGGACTGGCACAGATACGCAGTATTTT	CASSLPGTGTDTQYF	TRBV7-9	-	TRBJ2-3	many
TGTGCCAGCAGTGAGATGAGGGGCAATCAGCCCCAGCATTTT	CASSEMRGNQPQHF	TRBV6-2/TRBV6-3	-	TRBJ1-5	many
TGTGCCAGCAGCTCGGCAGGGGATCAGCCCCAGCATTTT	CASSSAGDQPQHF	TRBV28	-	TRBJ1-5	few
TGTGCCAGCAGAGGACTAGCGGGGGGAAATACGCAGTATTTT	CASRGLAGGNTQYF	TRBV11-1	TRBD2	TRBJ2-3	-
TGTGCCAGTCTTACGGGGGACTCCTACGAGCAGTACTTC	CASLTGDSYEQYF	TRBV21-1	-	TRBJ2-7	few
TGCAGCGTTTCGGGACTCCCGAACACCGGGGAGCTGTTTTTT	CSVSGLPNTGELFF	TRBV29-1	-	TRBJ2-2	-
TGTGCCAGCAGCCAAGTGGGGTACGGGACAGGGTACAATGAGCAGTTCTTC	CASSQVGYGTGYNEQFF	TRBV4-2	TRBD1	TRBJ2-1	-
TGCGCCAGCAGCTTGGGTTCTAGCAATCAGCCCCAGCATTTT	CASSLGSSNQPQHF	TRBV5-1	-	TRBJ1-5	many
TGTGCCAGCAGCTTAGGGGTTAGCGGGGCGCCCGCGGGGGATGAGCAGTTCTTC	CASSLGVSGAPAGDEQFF	TRBV7-2	TRBD2	TRBJ2-1	-
TGCAGTGCTAGAGATACTCGGGGGGTGGACCAGCCCCAGCATTTT	CSARDTRGVDQPQHF	TRBV20-1	-	TRBJ1-5	many
TGTGCCAGCAGCCCCGGGGCAGACCCACTTTACGAGCAGTACTTC	CASSPGADPLYEQYF	TRBV9	-	TRBJ2-7	-
TGCAGTGCTAGAGCAGGGGCGCGGAGCACAGATACGCAGTATTTT	CSARAGARSTDTQYF	TRBV20-1	-	TRBJ2-3	many
TGCAGTGCTAGAGCGCACACTGAAGCTTTCTTT	CSARAHTEAFF	TRBV20-1	-	TRBJ1-1	-
TGTGCCAGCAGTCCGGGACAGGTGGGATACGAGCAGTACTTC	CASSPGQVGYEQYF	TRBV2	TRBD1	TRBJ2-7	-
TGTGCCAGCAGTCGGGCGGAAGTACACTACGAGCAGTACTTC	CASSRAEVHYEQYF	TRBV6-6	-	TRBJ2-7	few
TGTGCCAGCAGCTCAACTCTACAGGGCTGGGAGACCCAGTACTTC	CASSSTLQGWETQYF	TRBV7-8	-	TRBJ2-5	many
TGTGCCAGCAGCCCCTTCACAGGGGGTGCCGGGGAGCTGTTTTTT	CASSPFTGGAGELFF	TRBV7-6	TRBD1	TRBJ2-2	few
TGTGCCAGCACCGCTCGCGGGGGGGTCGACGAGCAGTACTTC	CASTARGGVDEQYF	TRBV6-2/TRBV6-3	TRBD2	TRBJ2-7	few
TGTGCCAGCAGCAAAGGGGTTTCCACAGATACGCAGTATTTT	CASSKGVSTDTQYF	TRBV2	-	TRBJ2-3	-
TGTGCCAGCAGCTTAGCGCCGCAAACGAACACTGAAGCTTTCTTT	CASSLAPQTNTEAFF	TRBV7-6	-	TRBJ1-1	-
TGCGCCAGCAGTCTTGCATCTGGCACTGAAGCTTTCTTT	CASSLASGTEAFF	TRBV5-1	-	TRBJ1-1	few
TGTGCCAGCAGCTTAGTCCCCAATGAGCAGTTCTTC	CASSLVPNEQFF	TRBV7-2	-	TRBJ2-1	many
TGCGCCAGCAAACCGGGACAGGACTCCTACAATGAGCAGTTCTTC	CASKPGQDSYNEQFF	TRBV4-1	TRBD1	TRBJ2-1	many
TGTGCCAGCAGCTTAGTAGGGGACTACGAGCAGTACTTC	CASSLVGDYEQYF	TRBV13	-	TRBJ2-7	many
TGTGCCAGCAGCTTTCGGGACACCTATCTTGGAAACACCATATATTTT	CASSFRDTYLGNTIYF	TRBV5-4	-	TRBJ1-3	-
TGTGCCAGCTGGGGGCAGGAGGACAGGGATCAGCCCCAGCATTTT	CASWGQEDRDQPQHF	TRBV6-6	TRBD1	TRBJ1-5	many
TGTGCCAGCAGTCCCCACCCGACCTACGAGCAGTACTTC	CASSPHPTYEQYF	TRBV28	-	TRBJ2-7	many
TGTGCCAGCAGTTCTCTGGGCGGATCCTACTACAATGAGCAGTTCTTC	CASSSLGGSYYNEQFF	TRBV6-2/TRBV6-3	-	TRBJ2-1	many
TGTGCCAGCAGCGTCGGCAGCGGGGGTTCCTACGAGCAGTACTTC	CASSVGSGGSYEQYF	TRBV11-1	TRBD2	TRBJ2-7	few
TGCGCCAGCAGCTGGCCCGGGACAGGGAGAGAGACCCAGTACTTC	CASSWPGTGRETQYF	TRBV5-1	TRBD1	TRBJ2-5	-
TGCGCCAGCAGCTGGGACTTAAGCAGCTCCTATAATTCACCCCTCCACTTT	CASSWDLSSSYNSPLHF	TRBV5-1	-	TRBJ1-6	many
TGTGCCAGCAGCCGGGACAGGGTAGGAGAGACCCAGTACTTC	CASSRDRVGETQYF	TRBV11-2	TRBD1	TRBJ2-5	-
TGTGCCAGCAGCTCAGGACAGGGGGGAGGGCCGCTCTCCGAGCAGTACTTC	CASSSGQGGGPLSEQYF	TRBV28	TRBD1	TRBJ2-7	few
TGTGCCAGCACCAACGACCGTAGCTCCTACAATGAGCAGTTCTTC	CASTNDRSSYNEQFF	TRBV28	-	TRBJ2-1	many